This paragraph reports one TCR beta chain. TCRdb's table, derived via immunoSEQ multiplex PCR, lists solely in-frame clones and lacks some. Of fewer than 300,000 clones detected, over 75% appear once; the ten largest clones hold roughly 13%. The data are from a study of control samples from healthy donors and cancer patients. The CDR3 extends over 15 amino acids. With V trimmed by 11 bases and J by 4 bases, 12 bases remained unmatched. Germline-derived CDR1 and CDR2 are MNHEY and SMNVEV (reference sequence). The source of this sequence is a woman aged 60 to 75 with lung cancer. The chain joins TRBV27 to TRBJ2-7, with 12 bases lining up with TRBD2. Sequencing was performed on PBMCs. The CDR3 sequence is CASGSLAGGMYEQYF. The CDR3 DNA is TGTGCCTCCGGATCTCTAGCGGGAGGGATGTACGAGCAGTACTTC.